The TCR beta chain under discussion was sequenced for a study of technical replicates of blood from several donors. This CDR3 region has 14 residues. Germline V gene lookup returns CDR1 ENHRY and CDR2 SYGVKD. V was clipped by 10 bases and J by 4 bases; unmatched bases: 10. The table came from immunoSEQ multiplex PCR; TCRdb's copy has only in-frame clones and leaves some out. The data contain fewer than 90,000 clones, around 94% of them seen just once; the ten biggest clones take up over 0.2%. The specimen was T cells isolated from PBMCs. V usage is TRBV10-3 and J usage is TRBJ2-7; 10 nucleotides agree with TRBD2. This receptor was taken from a human donor in good health. The CDR3 here is CATTEGLARYEQYF. The CDR3 DNA is TGTGCCACCACAGAGGGACTAGCGAGATACGAGCAGTACTTC.